This entry features one T cell receptor (beta chain) sequence. Its antigen specificity is not known. No much larger clone exists at a distance of one base, and base qualities are not known. TCRbeta CDR3 regions were amplified from genomic DNA using the immunoSEQ Assay, a bias-controlled multiplex PCR. Per the authors' processing: The number of nucleated cells in each sample was estimated from the amplification of reference gene primers within the assay. To quantify the absolute abundance of each unique TCRbeta CDR3 rearrangement, sequence reads were collapsed and filtered. For each sample, productive Simpson clonality was calculated by taking the square root of Simpson's diversity index across productive rearrangements. Drawn from immuneACCESS, this table holds only the in-frame rearrangements with V and J called that TCRdb kept. Clones are partly lost; checked studies trace under half to an unresolved V gene and leave the rest unexplained. V and J calls plus clone size are reproduced from that table; the DNA served to infer D and trimming. Recorded for this sample are fewer than 300,000 clones; approximately 90% of them occurred a single time. The ten top clones hold around 1.1% of the sample.

The CDR3 measures 15 amino acids from cysteine to phenylalanine. The entry retains the CDR3 DNA only, 45 bases that are in frame from base 1. V ends up 2 bases short and J 3 bases short, with an unmatched junction base count of 6. The germline V gene specifies KGHSH as CDR1 and LQKENI as CDR2. The record originates from a study of blood T cell repertoires in COVID-19 (dated by TCRdb to the early 2020s). Context from the whole study: Samples from collaborators originated in the United States, Italy and Spain and spanned both the acute and convalescent phases of COVID-19. The material from the prospective study consisted of cDNA or gDNA derived from T cells, B-cell-depleted T cells, or PBMCs. Deeply sampled blood TCRbeta repertoires from subjects exposed to, actively infected with, or recovered from COVID-19 were included in the dataset. The repertoires were released in a freely available public database meant as a resource for research on the immune response to SARS-CoV-2. Samples were obtained from the ongoing ImmuneRACE study (first 160 participants) and from 1,254 subjects provided by 6 global collaborators. A de-identified subject ID, COVID-19 status, age in years and sex were almost always included in the sample metadata. HLA class I and class II types, where available, came from metadata supplied by the sample provider rather than from assay-based typing.

The study at large found these results: The amount of clinical and demographic metadata varied by source and participant and was provided uncurated.

Participants in the prospective study were aged 18 to 89 years, lived in some 24 United States geographic areas, and enrolled through a virtual design. In the prospective study, participants were assigned to cohorts based on the clinical history participants reported in a screening survey and a study questionnaire. Recovered participants in ImmuneRACE Cohort 3 were defined by two consecutive negative NP/OP PCR tests, clearance by a healthcare professional, or resolution of symptoms. Each participant in the prospective study had whole blood, serum and a nasopharyngeal or oropharyngeal swab collected by mobile phlebotomists. Prospective study participants could optionally give additional blood draws and questionnaires over an approximately 2-month period. Prospective study blood samples were shipped either frozen or at room temperature before DNA extraction.

This clonotype originated in a woman between 25 and 40 years old who had recovered from COVID-19. The sequencing sample was made of PBMCs or T cells enriched from blood (not recorded which). The sequence is built from TRBV18 and TRBJ2-5, with 7 bases aligning to TRBD1. The CDR3 sequence is CASSPTYRGEETQYF. The DNA sequence is given as TGTGCCAGCTCACCAACTTACAGGGGAGAAGAGACCCAGTACTTC.